This record covers a single TCR beta chain. Its antigen remains unidentified. The sample originates from a study of cytomegalovirus exposure and HLA in healthy donors. Turning to the study itself: The Caucasian-associated ancestry cluster held less than 85% of over 350 genotyped donors.

Overall study results and limits: What TCR beta sequences reportedly achieved was accurate prediction of HLA-A and HLA-B alleles in most subjects. Several of the most significant clusters appeared, in a later analysis, to be linked to common viral pathogens. What was likely a sequencing artifact was a cluster of highly shared sequence variants.

The germline CDR1 and CDR2 sequences are GTSNPN and SVGIG (reference sequence). The V gene end was trimmed by 3 bases and the J gene end by 5 bases; junction bases not matched to a gene: 9. The CDR3 contains 16 residues. Primers for the PCR totalled 60 Vbeta and 13 Jbeta. The data were produced by immunoSEQ multiplex PCR, yet TCRdb's version contains in-frame clones alone and is incomplete. This repertoire shows over 80,000 clones, roughly four fifths found once; its top ten account for about 5.5%. This TCR was recovered from a man aged 40-49 years in good health and CMV-seropositive. The sequencing input was PBMCs. V gene TRBV30 combines with J gene TRBJ2-5; TRBD2 aligns across 13 bases. This CDR3 is CAWSPGLAGDAETQYF. CDR3 in DNA: TGTGCCTGGAGCCCTGGACTAGCGGGAGATGCCGAGACCCAGTACTTC.